The rows below give T cell receptor beta chains drawn from one sample of a study of T cells in Graves' hyperthyroidism and ophthalmopathy. Via MiXCR, TCRdb re-called the multiplex PCR reads, giving one row per CDR3 protein. The table records around 700,000 distinct CDR3 sequences, 35% of them present only once. The sample taken for sequencing was blood. The receptors come from a woman aged 40 to 49 with Graves' hyperthyroidism. Both conserved end residues are part of each CDR3. The D gene is left open where the match is weak. The size of a clone is reported for some rows only, either as once, few or many, or as a class for expanded clones.

many	TRBV29-1	NA	TRBJ2-7	TGCAGCGTTGAATCTAAGGGTTCCTACGAGCAGTACTTC	CSVESKGSYEQYF
many	TRBV7-9	TRBD1	TRBJ1-4	TGTGCCAGCAGCTTAGGAGGACAGGCGAATGAAAAACTGTTTTTT	CASSLGGQANEKLFF
many	TRBV5-4	NA	TRBJ2-5	TGTGCCAGCAGCTTGAAGGATCCGCCGACCCAGTACTTC	CASSLKDPPTQYF
many	TRBV20-1	NA	TRBJ1-2	TGCAGTGCTGGAAAAGATGGCTACACCTTC	CSAGKDGYTF
many	TRBV10-2	TRBD1	TRBJ2-5	TGCGCCAGCAGAAGGGACAGGGGAGAGACCCAGTACTTC	CASRRDRGETQYF
NA	TRBV20-1	NA	TRBJ1-2	TGCAGTGCAACACCCACAGACTGGCGCTACACCTTC	CSATPTDWRYTF
NA	TRBV12-3/TRBV12-4	NA	TRBJ1-4	TGTGCCAGCAGTTTACGGGGGAATGGTGGTGAAAAACTGTTTTTT	CASSLRGNGGEKLFF
few	TRBV12-3/TRBV12-4	TRBD1	TRBJ2-7	TGTGCCAGCTCAACGACAGGGGCCTCCTACGAGCAGTACTTC	CASSTTGASYEQYF
many	TRBV9	NA	TRBJ1-2	TGTGCCAGCAGCGTAGAGTCCCTACTTGTGGGGGCGAGTGGCTACACCTTC	CASSVESLLVGASGYTF
few	TRBV4-3	NA	TRBJ1-1	TGCGCCAGCAGCCTTCGTTTACAGGGGAACACTGAAGCTTTCTTT	CASSLRLQGNTEAFF
few	TRBV7-2	NA	TRBJ1-1	TGTGCCAGCAGCCCGTGGACGGGGAACACTGAAGCTTTCTTT	CASSPWTGNTEAFF
few	TRBV7-9	TRBD1	TRBJ1-2	TGTGCCAGCAGTTTTCAGGCAGGGGGCAATGGCTACACCTTC	CASSFQAGGNGYTF
many	TRBV20-1	TRBD1	TRBJ1-1	TGCAGTGCTGGGGACAGCGCTTTCTTT	CSAGDSAFF
NA	TRBV10-3	NA	TRBJ1-4	TGCGCCATCAGCGCCTCCCCATCGCCGCATGAAAAACTGGTTTTT	CAISASPSPHEKLVF
few	TRBV2	NA	TRBJ1-2	TGTGCCAGCAGCCAAGATCCTGGGGGGCCGGGAGGCTACACCTTC	CASSQDPGGPGGYTF
many	TRBV19	NA	TRBJ1-5	TGTGCCAGTAGTATCGAGCACAGGGTGTTAAGTCAGCCCCAGCATTTT	CASSIEHRVLSQPQHF
NA	TRBV12-3/TRBV12-4	NA	TRBJ1-2	TGTGCCAGCAGTTTTAGGGGGTTTCATGGCTACACCTTC	CASSFRGFHGYTF
NA	TRBV7-2	NA	TRBJ1-5	TGTGCCAGCAGCTTTCGAGGGGGTAGCAATCAGCCCCAGCATTTT	CASSFRGGSNQPQHF
few	TRBV7-2	NA	TRBJ2-7	TGTGCCAGCAGCTTAGAGTTTAGGGCCTACGAGCAGTACTTC	CASSLEFRAYEQYF
many	TRBV6-5	NA	TRBJ1-1	TGTGCCAGCAGGCCTGCGGGGGGGGCCACTGAAGCTTTCTTT	CASRPAGGATEAFF
NA	TRBV20-1	NA	TRBJ2-7	TGCAGTGCCCGAAATAAATGGGGGGCCTACGAGCAGTACTTC	CSARNKWGAYEQYF
NA	TRBV6-5	NA	TRBJ1-3	TGTGCCAGCAGTACCCGGGACACTGGAAACACCATATATTTT	CASSTRDTGNTIYF
NA	TRBV2	TRBD2	TRBJ2-1	TGTGCCAGCAGGAACGGACTAGGAGCCTACAATGAGCAGTTCTTC	CASRNGLGAYNEQFF
few	TRBV20-1	NA	TRBJ2-5	TGCAGTGCCGGACCCCTCCAAGAGACCCAGTACTTC	CSAGPLQETQYF
NA	TRBV19	NA	TRBJ1-1	TGTGCCAGTAGTACCACAGGTTTCTGGGACACTGAAGCTTTCTTT	CASSTTGFWDTEAFF
many	TRBV4-1	NA	TRBJ1-5	TGCGCCAGCAGCCAAGAATGGGCAGGTAATCAGCCCCAGCATTTT	CASSQEWAGNQPQHF
NA	TRBV24-1	NA	TRBJ1-1	TGTGCCAGCAGTTTATCGGGAGGGAGAAGCACTGAAGCTTTCTTT	CASSLSGGRSTEAFF